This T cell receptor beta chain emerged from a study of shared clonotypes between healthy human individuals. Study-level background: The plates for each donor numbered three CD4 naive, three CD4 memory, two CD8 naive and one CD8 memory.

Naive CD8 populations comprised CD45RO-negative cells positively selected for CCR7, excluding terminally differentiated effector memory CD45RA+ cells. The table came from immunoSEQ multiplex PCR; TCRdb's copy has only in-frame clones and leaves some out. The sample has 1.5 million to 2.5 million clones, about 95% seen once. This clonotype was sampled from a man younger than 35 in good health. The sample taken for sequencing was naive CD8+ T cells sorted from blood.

In DNA, the CDR3 is TGTGCCAGCAGCTTATTGGCTGGGGGCAGGTACAATGAGCAGTTCTTC. Residues: CASSLLAGGRYNEQFF. This chain connects TRBV11-2 to TRBJ2-1, with a possible D match to TRBD1 (6 bases). V was trimmed by 2 bases and J by 4 bases, leaving 15 bases between them. The CDR3 totals 16 residues. CDR1 is SGHAT and CDR2 is FQNNGV in the germline V gene.